The 17 T cell receptor beta chains below come from one sample, sequenced in a study of beta chain features in type 1 diabetes. All of the isolated RNA was reverse transcribed, so expressed TCRB transcripts were sequenced. TCRdb's table, derived via immunoSEQ multiplex PCR, lists solely in-frame clones and lacks some. The sample holds about 470,000 clones; approximately 31% are singletons and the top ten take about 0.065%. The sample was naive CD4+ T cells from blood. The receptors here all came from a man in his late teens or twenties in good health.

This clone was observed once. The gene calls are TRBV9 and TRBJ2-3, with 8 bases lining up with TRBD2. There are 15 residues in the CDR3. The germline CDR1 and CDR2 sequences are SGDLS and YYNGEE. V was clipped by 2 bases and J by 2 bases; unmatched bases: 4. The CDR3 nucleotides are TGTGCCAGCAGCGTGGACGGGAGGGCCACAGATACGCAGTATTTT. Translating gives CASSVDGRATDTQYF.

The V gene is TRBV19, the J gene TRBJ2-7; 10 nucleotides match TRBD2. Germline trimming cut 5 bases from V and 2 bases from J; bases unmatched to any gene: 3. Germline values: CDR1 LNHDA, CDR2 SQIVND (reference sequence). This CDR3 spans 14 amino acids. This CDR3 reads CASSPLAGAYEQYF. The CDR3 nucleotides are TGTGCCAGTAGTCCTCTAGCGGGGGCCTACGAGCAGTACTTC.

This clone was seen a handful of times. V is TRBV25-1 and J is TRBJ1-2; D is possibly TRBD1 (5 bases). CDR1 is MGHDK and CDR2 is SYGVNS in the germline V gene. The CDR3 totals 15 residues. Trimming removed 1 base at V and 8 bases at J, with 17 bases between. Here the CDR3 reads CASSEFGRDSEGYTF. CDR3 sequence (DNA): TGTGCCAGCAGTGAATTTGGCAGGGATTCAGAGGGCTACACCTTC.

V is TRBV11-2 and J is TRBJ2-7, with TRBD1 as a possible D gene (5 bases). Deletions cut 3 bases from V and 2 bases from J, with 11 bases between. From germline, CDR1 is SGHAT and CDR2 FQNNGV. This CDR3 is 14 amino acids long. CDR3 bases: TGTGCCAGCAGCTTCAGGGCAGTCGCCTACGAGCAGTACTTC. This sequence encodes CASSFRAVAYEQYF.

The chain employs TRBV7-2 and TRBJ1-2, with D possibly being TRBD1 (5 bases). Germline CDR1 SGHTA, CDR2 FQGNSA. With 0 bases removed from V and 4 bases from J, the gap between germline ends came to 12 bases. CDR3 length: 15 amino acids. DNA of the CDR3: TGTGCCAGCAGCTTAGCCCAGGGAGACCTCTATGGCTACACCTTC. This gives the protein CASSLAQGDLYGYTF.

The chain employs TRBV29-1 and TRBJ2-3; D call uncertain. The CDR3 contains 11 residues. Germline V gene sequence: CDR1 SQVTM, CDR2 ANQGSEA. With 4 bases removed from V and 2 bases from J, the gap between germline ends came to 4 bases. The CDR3 DNA follows: TGCAGCGTTGTCGTCACAGATACGCAGTATTTT. This gives the protein CSVVVTDTQYF.

This clone occurred a few times. V and J are TRBV29-1 and TRBJ1-5; D might be TRBD1 (5 bases). The V end lost 2 bases, the J end lost 7 bases, and 12 bases lay between the germline ends. The germline gives CDR1 SQVTM, CDR2 ANQGSEA. This CDR3 region has 13 residues. The CDR3 protein is CSVEIGSGQPQHF. DNA of the CDR3: TGCAGCGTTGAAATTGGATCAGGGCAGCCCCAGCATTTT.

This chain joins TRBV9 and TRBJ2-1, with D possibly matching TRBD2 (5 bases). V gave up 2 bases and J gave up 2 bases, with 11 bases separating them. The length of the CDR3 is 15 residues. CDR1 SGDLS and CDR2 YYNGEE come from the germline V gene. CDR3 sequence: CASSVVGLPYNEQFF. The CDR3 DNA follows: TGTGCCAGCAGCGTTGTAGGACTCCCCTACAATGAGCAGTTCTTC. The full variable domain, in which reference TRBV9 and TRBJ2-1 provide the parts outside the CDR3, is DSGVTQTPKHLITATGQRVTLRCSPRSGDLSVYWYQQSLDQGLQFLIQYYNGEERAKGNILERFSAQQFPDLHSELNLSSLELGDSALYFCASSVVGLPYNEQFFGPGTRLTVL.

V gene TRBV30 combines with J gene TRBJ2-7; 7 nucleotides line up with TRBD2. The germline V gene has CDR1 GTSNPN and CDR2 SVGIG (reference sequence). This CDR3 contains 15 residues. Trimming took 0 bases from V and 2 from J; bases not matched to a gene: 7. This chain's CDR3 is CAWSVRSGGPYEQYF. CDR3 coding DNA: TGTGCCTGGAGTGTACGGTCGGGAGGCCCCTACGAGCAGTACTTC.

The V gene is TRBV30, the J gene TRBJ2-7, with 8 bases fitting TRBD2. The V segment lost 1 base and the J segment 5 bases; nucleotides outside the gene matches: 13. This CDR3 spans 16 amino acids. The germline V gene encodes CDR1 GTSNPN and CDR2 SVGIG (reference sequence). CDR3 amino acids: CAWSAPGSGLAHEQYF. The DNA for the CDR3 is TGTGCCTGGAGTGCCCCCGGGTCAGGACTAGCACACGAGCAGTACTTC.

This clone occurred a few times. The chain is built from TRBV30 and TRBJ2-1, with D tentatively TRBD1 (5 bases). Trimming shortened V by 6 bases and J by 7 bases, and 13 bases separated the two germline ends. Germline V lookup: CDR1 GTSNPN, CDR2 SVGIG (reference sequence). This CDR3 has 12 residues. CDR3 residues: CACRGSWNEQFF. CDR3 DNA sequence: TGTGCCTGTAGGGGCTCTTGGAATGAGCAGTTCTTC.

DNA of the CDR3: TGTGCCAGCAGCCAAAAGACAGGGGAGGAAAAACTGTTTTTT. This encodes CASSQKTGEEKLFF. This chain connects TRBV4-2 to TRBJ1-4, with TRBD1 matching over 8 bases. With 2 bases clipped from V and 8 bases from J, the junction kept 4 bases outside the gene matches. The germline V gene has CDR1 LGHNA and CDR2 YNFKEQ. CDR3 size: 14 residues.

The chain carries TRBV4-2 and TRBJ2-2; D gene uncertain. V was clipped by 6 bases and J by 4 bases, with 18 bases between them. Germline CDR1 and CDR2: LGHNA and YNFKEQ. This CDR3 is 16 amino acids long. DNA for the CDR3: TGTGCCAGCAGTGCGGCGGTTTCCGACCTCACCGGGGAGCTGTTTTTT. This gives the protein CASSAAVSDLTGELFF.

The chain is built from TRBV9 and TRBJ1-3; no firm D call. The germline V gene has CDR1 SGDLS and CDR2 YYNGEE. The CDR3 is 15 amino acids. Trimming removed 0 bases from V and 1 base from J, with 8 bases in between. CDR3 in amino acids: CASSVDLSSGNTIYF. The CDR3 DNA sequence: TGTGCCAGCAGCGTAGATTTGTCTTCTGGAAACACCATATATTTT.

The chain links TRBV7-2 to TRBJ2-1; 8 nucleotides line up with TRBD1. The V and J ends lost 3 bases and 2 bases, in that order; junction bases with no gene match: 6. There are 16 residues in the CDR3. Looked up from germline, CDR1 is SGHTA and CDR2 is FQGNSA. The chain's CDR3 is CASSLQGALPYNEQFF. DNA for the CDR3: TGTGCCAGCAGCTTGCAGGGGGCGCTCCCCTACAATGAGCAGTTCTTC.

The chain couples TRBV30 to TRBJ2-1, with 8 bases aligning to TRBD1. Germline assignment: CDR1 GTSNPN and CDR2 SVGIG (reference sequence). This CDR3 region has 14 residues. With 2 bases clipped from V and 4 bases from J, the junction kept 4 bases outside the gene matches. The CDR3 nucleotides read TGTGCCTGGAGTTCGGACAGGGCTTACAATGAGCAGTTCTTC. Amino acid sequence: CAWSSDRAYNEQFF.

The V call is TRBV29-1, the J call TRBJ1-1; maybe TRBD1 (6 bases). There are 14 residues in the CDR3. Germline loops: CDR1 SQVTM, CDR2 ANQGSEA. The germline V and J ends were trimmed by 4 bases and 4 bases, with 16 bases remaining between them. The CDR3 DNA sequence: TGCAGCGTTGCGCTCGGGGGGGGGCTCACTGAAGCTTTCTTT. Protein product: CSVALGGGLTEAFF.